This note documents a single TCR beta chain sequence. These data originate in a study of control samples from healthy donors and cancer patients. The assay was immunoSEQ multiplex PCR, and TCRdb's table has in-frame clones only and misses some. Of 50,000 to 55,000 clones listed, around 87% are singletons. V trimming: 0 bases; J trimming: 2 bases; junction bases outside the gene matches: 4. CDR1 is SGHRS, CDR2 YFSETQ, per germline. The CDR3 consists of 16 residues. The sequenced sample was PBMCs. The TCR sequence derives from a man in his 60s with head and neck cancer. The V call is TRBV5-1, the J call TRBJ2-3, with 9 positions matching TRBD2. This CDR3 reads CASSLALAGPTDTQYF. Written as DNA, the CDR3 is TGCGCCAGCAGCTTGGCGCTAGCGGGGCCCACAGATACGCAGTATTTT.